The clone carrying this TCR beta chain was detected a few times. TCRdb analysed the RT-PCR reads with MiXCR anew, one entry per CDR3 protein. The sample lists some 960,000 distinct CDR3 sequences; approximately 18% were seen once. The sample belongs to a study of patients and donors after allogeneic stem cell transplantation. J gave up 5 bases and V 3 bases, and 12 bases lay outside the gene matches. The CDR3 spans 16 residues. Germline loops: CDR1 SGHRS, CDR2 YFSETQ. The chain uses TRBV5-1 and TRBJ2-5, with 8 positions matching TRBD2. This TCR was recovered from a human donor who was either an allogeneic HSCT recipient or a stem cell or donor lymphocyte infusion donor (not recorded which). It is not recorded whose cells these are; they may come from a transplant donor. Sequenced material: blood, either unsorted or a sorted T cell fraction (not recorded which). The CDR3 coding sequence is TGCGCCAGCAGCTCCTCTCCCGGGACTAGGCGGGAGACCCAGTACTTC. It translates to CASSSSPGTRRETQYF. Full variable domain (outside the CDR3, taken from reference TRBV5-1 and TRBJ2-5): KAGVTQTPRYLIKTRGQQVTLSCSPISGHRSVSWYQQTPGQGLQFLFEYFSETQRNKGNFPGRFSGRQFSNSRSEMNVSTLELGDSALYLCASSSSPGTRRETQYFGPGTRLLVL.